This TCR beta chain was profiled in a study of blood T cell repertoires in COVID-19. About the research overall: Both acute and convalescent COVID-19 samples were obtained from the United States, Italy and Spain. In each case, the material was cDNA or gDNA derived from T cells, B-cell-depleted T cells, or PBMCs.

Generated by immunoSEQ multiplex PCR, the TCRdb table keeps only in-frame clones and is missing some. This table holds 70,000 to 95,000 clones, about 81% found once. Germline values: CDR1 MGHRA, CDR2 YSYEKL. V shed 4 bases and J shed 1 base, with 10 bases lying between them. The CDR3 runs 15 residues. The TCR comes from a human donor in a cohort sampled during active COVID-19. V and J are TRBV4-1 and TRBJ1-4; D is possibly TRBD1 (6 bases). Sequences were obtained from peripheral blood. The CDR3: CASSPGQLTNEKLFF. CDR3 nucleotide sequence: TGCGCCAGCAGCCCTGGACAGTTAACTAATGAAAAACTGTTTTTT.